This T cell receptor (beta chain) was profiled in a study of cytomegalovirus exposure and HLA in healthy donors. Study-wide findings and caveats: Three chains linked to CMV were shown in vitro to be specific for CMV antigens.

Points on this clone: Its antigen is not identified.

With 60 Vbeta and 13 Jbeta primers, the PCR was carried out. Method: immunoSEQ multiplex PCR; TCRdb's copy keeps in-frame clones and lacks some. The sample shows 150,000 to 200,000 clones, over 70% of them seen only once. V lost 3 bases to trimming and J lost 6 bases, with 20 bases between them. Germline CDR1 is MRHNA and CDR2 is SNTAGT. The CDR3 contains 17 residues. The chain joins TRBV6-4 to TRBJ2-2; possible D gene TRBD1, 6 bases. The receptor comes from a woman in her late teens or twenties in good health and CMV-seropositive. Input material: PBMCs. Written as DNA, the CDR3 is TGTGCCAGCAGTGAAAACGGTGGGGGCCATCACCCCGGGGAGCTGTTTTTT. This encodes CASSENGGGHHPGELFF.